A single sample is the source of the 30 T cell receptor beta chains below, sequenced in a study of OX40 agonist ivuxolimab in advanced cancers. Some clones are missing from TCRdb's copy, which holds only in-frame ones; the method was immunoSEQ multiplex PCR. Of tens of thousands of clones detected, around 85% appear once; the ten largest clones hold over 3%. This specimen was CD4+ or CD8+ T cells sorted from blood, taken in a trial of the OX40 agonist ivuxolimab. Source of these receptors: an adult with an advanced solid tumor such as melanoma, head and neck, liver or kidney cancer.

The chain links TRBV7-2 to TRBJ2-2; 7 bases agree with TRBD2. Germline lookup yields CDR1 SGHTA and CDR2 FQGNSA. The CDR3 spans 15 residues. The trim removed 4 bases at V and 1 base at J, leaving 3 bases unmatched. DNA for the CDR3: TGTGCCAGCAGCTGGGGACTAAGGAACACCGGGGAGCTGTTTTTT. This codes for CASSWGLRNTGELFF.

V is TRBV4-1 and J is TRBJ2-7; TRBD2 agrees at 7 bases. With V trimmed by 0 bases and J by 3 bases, 8 bases remained unmatched. Looked up from germline, CDR1 is MGHRA and CDR2 is YSYEKL. CDR3 length: 16 amino acids. The CDR3 protein is CASSQDRTSEDYEQYF. The CDR3 DNA is TGCGCCAGCAGCCAAGATCGAACTAGCGAAGACTACGAGCAGTACTTC.

The genes are TRBV5-1 and TRBJ2-7; 7 nucleotides agree with TRBD1. V lost 5 bases, J lost 2 bases, and 10 bases stayed unmatched. Germline CDR1 and CDR2: SGHRS and YFSETQ. The CDR3 is made up of 15 amino acids. The CDR3 sequence: CASSTGTASTYEQYF. The CDR3 DNA reads as TGCGCCAGCAGTACCGGGACAGCGAGTACCTACGAGCAGTACTTC.

V and J are TRBV6-6 and TRBJ1-1; the D gene is possibly TRBD1 (6 bases). Trimming shortened V by 1 base and J by 6 bases, and 12 bases separated the two germline ends. This CDR3 region has 14 residues. The germline gives CDR1 MNHNY, CDR2 SVGAGI (reference sequence). The CDR3 reads CASSYLEGGPEAFF. The CDR3 nucleotides read TGTGCCAGCAGTTACTTGGAAGGGGGGCCTGAAGCTTTCTTT.

This clone was picked up one time. The chain links TRBV6-6 to TRBJ2-1, with a possible D match to TRBD2 (5 bases). V shed 8 bases and J shed 5 bases, with 16 bases lying between them. The V gene's germline CDR1 is MNHNY and CDR2 SVGAGI (reference sequence). This CDR3 contains 14 residues. CDR3 loop: CASGMTISNNEQFF. The CDR3 bases are TGTGCCAGCGGAATGACTATTTCAAACAATGAGCAGTTCTTC.

This clone was counted between two and nine times. The chain uses TRBV30 and TRBJ1-6; tentative D call: TRBD1 (5 bases). The CDR3 covers 16 residues. Per germline, CDR1 GTSNPN and CDR2 SVGIG (reference sequence). Trimming took off 0 bases at V and 3 bases at J, with 12 bases between the two ends. CDR3 bases: TGTGCCTGGAGTGTTTTTGGGACGAACTATAATTCACCCCTCCACTTT. This codes for CAWSVFGTNYNSPLHF.

This chain uses TRBV5-6 with TRBJ1-1, with D perhaps TRBD1 (6 bases). The ends were cut back, 3 bases at V and 3 bases at J, with 12 bases in the middle. CDR1 and CDR2 (germline): SGHDT, YYEEEE. The CDR3 covers 14 residues. CDR3 in DNA: TGTGCCAGCAGCTCCAGGGGTAAGGACACTGAAGCTTTCTTT. Its protein is CASSSRGKDTEAFF.

The chain carries TRBV4-2 and TRBJ2-5; D might be TRBD1 (6 bases). The CDR3 length is 16 residues. Germline V gene sequence: CDR1 LGHNA, CDR2 YNFKEQ. Trimming cost V 3 bases and J 5 bases, with 19 bases left between them. The CDR3 here is CASSHSAGVVGETQYF. The CDR3 DNA is TGTGCCAGCAGCCACTCCGCAGGGGTTGTCGGCGAGACCCAGTACTTC.

V and J are TRBV5-6 and TRBJ2-7; tentative D call: TRBD1 (6 bases). Germline CDR1 and CDR2: SGHDT and YYEEEE. The CDR3 contains 13 residues. Trimming removed 2 bases from V and 3 bases from J, with 9 bases in between. The CDR3 bases are TGTGCCAGCAGCTTTGGACAGATCTACGAGCAGTACTTC. This gives the protein CASSFGQIYEQYF.

This clone has just one count. V gene TRBV11-2 combines with J gene TRBJ1-4; tentatively, D is TRBD1 (5 bases). The CDR3 totals 15 residues. The ends were cut back, 3 bases at V and 8 bases at J, with 16 bases in the middle. CDR1 and CDR2 from the germline V gene are SGHAT and FQNNGV. For the CDR3, the DNA is TGTGCCAGCAGCTTCAGGGACGCCTCCTACGAAAAACTGTTTTTT. This sequence encodes CASSFRDASYEKLFF.

This clone was detected a few times. J is TRBJ1-5 and V is TRBV2; no clear D gene. This CDR3 spans 15 amino acids. The V end lost 6 bases, the J end lost 0 bases, and 12 bases lay between the germline ends. The germline gives CDR1 SNHLY, CDR2 FYNNEI. In nucleotides, the CDR3 is TGTGCCAGCAGCGCGAGCGGGAATAGCAATCAGCCCCAGCATTTT. Encoded protein: CASSASGNSNQPQHF.

The chain has TRBV7-2 and TRBJ1-2; weak D call: TRBD1 (6 bases). The V end was cut by 3 bases, the J end by 6 bases, with 8 bases between. This CDR3 has 12 residues. CDR1 is SGHTA, CDR2 FQGNSA, per germline. For the CDR3, the DNA is TGTGCCAGCAGCTTCGGGGGCAATGGCTACACCTTC. Translation gives CASSFGGNGYTF.

The chain uses TRBV29-1 and TRBJ2-7; 7 positions agree with TRBD1. Germline assignment: CDR1 SQVTM and CDR2 ANQGSEA. Trimming took 6 bases from V and 1 from J; bases not matched to a gene: 9. The CDR3 runs to 14 residues. CDR3 nucleotide sequence: TGCAGCGTAACAACCGGGACAGCATCCTACGAGCAGTACTTC. Encoded protein: CSVTTGTASYEQYF.

This rearrangement joins TRBV7-9 to TRBJ2-3; the match to TRBD2 covers 8 bases. Germline V gene sequence: CDR1 SEHNR, CDR2 FQNEAQ (reference sequence). This CDR3 is 17 amino acids long. V lost 5 bases to trimming and J lost 0 bases; unmatched junction nucleotides: 10. CDR3 nucleotide sequence: TGTGCCAGCAGCAATCGCGTAGCGGGGCTTAGCACAGATACGCAGTATTTT. Translated: CASSNRVAGLSTDTQYF.

The chain combines TRBV11-2 with TRBJ2-1; tentatively, D is TRBD2 (6 bases). V dropped 0 bases and J dropped 8 bases, with 17 bases sitting between them. This CDR3 spans 16 amino acids. Germline CDR1 SGHAT, CDR2 FQNNGV. The DNA for the CDR3 is TGTGCCAGCAGCTTAGATCCGACACCGGAGGGCGATGAGCAGTTCTTC. This sequence encodes CASSLDPTPEGDEQFF.

The J gene is TRBJ2-4, the V gene TRBV10-3, with D perhaps matching TRBD1 (6 bases). The V end was cut by 10 bases, the J end by 3 bases, with 13 bases between. Germline CDR1 ENHRY, CDR2 SYGVKD. There are 13 residues in the CDR3. CDR3 DNA: TGTGCCACACAGGGTGGGGGCAAAAACATTCAGTACTTC. Its protein is CATQGGGKNIQYF.

The chain uses TRBV5-4 and TRBJ2-3, with TRBD2 identical over 10 bases. This CDR3 is built from 15 residues. Looked up from germline, CDR1 is SGHNT and CDR2 is YYREEE (reference sequence). V was clipped by 4 bases and J by 1 base; unmatched bases: 3. CDR3 in DNA: TGTGCCAGCAGCCCCGGACTAGCGGGCACAGATACGCAGTATTTT. This sequence encodes CASSPGLAGTDTQYF.

The chain employs TRBV28 and TRBJ2-1; 9 bases line up with TRBD1. The germline CDR1 and CDR2 sequences are MDHEN and SYDVKM. CDR3 length: 11 residues. The trim removed 4 bases at V and 12 bases at J, leaving 1 base unmatched. CDR3 DNA sequence: TGTGCCAGCAGTTGGGGACAGGGGCAGTTCTTC. Protein product: CASSWGQGQFF. The full variable domain, rest sourced from reference TRBV28 and TRBJ2-1, is DVKVTQSSRYLVKRTGEKVFLECVQDMDHENMFWYRQDPGLGLRLIYFSYDVKMKEKGDIPEGYSVSREKKERFSLILESASTNQTSMYLCASSWGQGQFFGPGTRLTVL.

The chain combines TRBV7-2 with TRBJ2-2; D gene uncertain. The CDR3 contains 16 residues. V was trimmed by 2 bases and J by 3 bases, leaving 13 bases between them. CDR1 is SGHTA, CDR2 FQGNSA, per germline. The CDR3 loop reads CASSLRLGRYTGELFF. The CDR3 nucleotides are TGTGCCAGCAGCTTACGGCTGGGCAGGTACACCGGGGAGCTGTTTTTT.

The chain employs TRBV21-1 and TRBJ2-7; the table calls TRBD2, which could not be checked here. TRBV21-1 is a pseudogene segment. The CDR3 is made up of 14 amino acids. The CDR3 spells CASSLDGTPYEQYF. As DNA, the CDR3 is TGTGCCAGCAGTCTTGACGGGACTCCCTACGAGCAGTACTTC.

V gene TRBV27 combines with J gene TRBJ2-1; 14 nucleotides align to TRBD2. Trimming removed 6 bases from V and 12 bases from J; junction bases left unmatched: 4. In germline, CDR1 is MNHEY, CDR2 SMNVEV (reference sequence). This CDR3 has 13 amino acids. The CDR3 DNA is TGTGCCAGCAGCGGGACTAGCGGGAGATCGCAGTTCTTC. It codes for CASSGTSGRSQFF.

V usage is TRBV2 and J usage is TRBJ2-7, with unresolved D. Trimming took off 3 bases at V and 7 bases at J, with 16 bases between the two ends. The V gene's germline CDR1 is SNHLY and CDR2 FYNNEI. This CDR3 is 14 amino acids long. The CDR3 DNA follows: TGTGCCAGCAGTGACGCCCCCTCCATGGGGGAGCAGTACTTC. The encoded protein is CASSDAPSMGEQYF.

The chain joins TRBV28 to TRBJ1-1; D not certain. The CDR3 consists of 13 residues. Germline CDR1 is MDHEN and CDR2 is SYDVKM. Trimming removed 7 bases at V and 3 bases at J, with 12 bases between. The CDR3 DNA follows: TGTGCCAGCACCCTAATAGGTGACACTGAAGCTTTCTTT. The encoded protein is CASTLIGDTEAFF.

This sequence joins TRBV11-2 and TRBJ2-7, with D tentatively TRBD1 (5 bases). Germline V gene lookup returns CDR1 SGHAT and CDR2 FQNNGV. V shed 10 bases and J shed 0 bases, with 10 bases lying between them. CDR3 length equals 12 residues. CDR3 sequence reads: CATGAVSYEQYF. The CDR3 bases are TGTGCCACTGGGGCAGTCTCCTACGAGCAGTACTTC.

The gene calls are TRBV6-6 and TRBJ2-3, with a tentative D call TRBD1 (6 bases). The CDR3 is made up of 14 amino acids. Trimming removed 6 bases from V and 3 bases from J, with 13 bases in between. Germline V CDR1 and CDR2: MNHNY, SVGAGI (reference sequence). The CDR3 nucleotides read TGTGCCAGCAGACCGGCAGGGGCTACAGATACGCAGTATTTT. Amino acid sequence: CASRPAGATDTQYF.

This clone has a handful of counts. The chain combines TRBV4-1 with TRBJ2-2; perhaps TRBD2 as D (5 bases). The CDR3 is 16 amino acids. Germline CDR1 and CDR2: MGHRA and YSYEKL. The V end lost 0 bases, the J end lost 4 bases, and 12 bases lay between the germline ends. CDR3 in DNA: TGCGCCAGCAGCCAAGAAGCCGGGGTAGTCACCGGGGAGCTGTTTTTT. It yields the protein CASSQEAGVVTGELFF.

The rearrangement joins TRBV7-8 to TRBJ1-3; D gene ambiguous. In germline, CDR1 is SGHVS, CDR2 FQNEAQ. Trimming took 3 bases from V and 3 from J, leaving 9 bases between them. The CDR3 totals 14 residues. CDR3 sequence (DNA): TGTGCCAGCAGCTTTTTGGCCAGTGGAAACACCATATATTTT. Translation: CASSFLASGNTIYF.

This clone was detected only a few times. The chain joins TRBV5-6 to TRBJ2-7; 7 nucleotides match TRBD1. With 0 bases clipped from V and 7 bases from J, the junction kept 7 bases outside the gene matches. Germline CDR1 is SGHDT and CDR2 is YYEEEE. CDR3 length: 14 residues. CDR3 nucleotides: TGTGCCAGCAGCTTGGCGTCAGGGGGACGTGAGCAGTACTTC. Its protein product is CASSLASGGREQYF.

The chain joins TRBV19 to TRBJ2-1; tentative D call: TRBD1 (6 bases). The CDR3 has 13 residues. Germline CDR1 reads LNHDA; CDR2 reads SQIVND (reference sequence). V lost 6 bases, J lost 9 bases, and 15 bases lay in between. The CDR3: CASRRTVPFEQFF. Written as DNA, the CDR3 is TGTGCCAGTAGGCGGACAGTCCCTTTTGAGCAGTTCTTC.

The chain links TRBV4-3 to TRBJ2-2, with 8 bases matching TRBD1. Germline CDR1 and CDR2: LGHNA and YSLEER. V was pared by 0 bases and J by 4 bases, with 7 bases of the junction left unmatched. The CDR3 covers 17 residues. The CDR3 region is CASSQEVPGQATGELFF. The CDR3 nucleotides are TGCGCCAGCAGCCAAGAAGTGCCGGGACAGGCCACCGGGGAGCTGTTTTTT.